This T cell receptor beta chain was captured by sequencing in a study of monozygotic twins with cystic fibrosis (dated by TCRdb to about 2021). General notes on the study: Barcoded libraries were prepared with roughly 14 PCR cycles from about 3.2 micrograms of fragmented DNA. To gauge how much genetics shapes V and J gene usage, the researchers compared TCR beta repertoires both within and across 16 monozygotic twin pairs who have cystic fibrosis. The cohort included ten female and six male twin pairs, mostly children and adolescents, aged 2.0 to 36.4 years with a median of 9.1 years. On the day of blood sampling, twins were ranked among 1,100 or so cohort participants for weight-for-height and for FEVPerc (FEV1 disease centile). Data for three of the twin pairs had been reported earlier in a different context. Broad study findings and their caveats: No association turned up between shared CDR3 numbers and age, concordance or disease severity, and the cohort was small. Simpson clonality tended to be low (median about 0.0095), which suggests a naive-dominated repertoire, although clonality was higher in the most severely affected patients. Nucleotide-identical clonotype sharing was significantly higher within monozygotic CF twin pairs than between unrelated CF individuals (P = 0.000026, Mann-Whitney). V gene usage was most similar to the co-twin in 13 of 16 pairs, and J usage was most similar to the co-twin in 8 of 16 pairs, which suggests genetic constraints.

Regarding this clone: What this receptor recognizes is not known. No base quality values were provided; no much bigger clone lies one nucleotide off.

Spanning cysteine to phenylalanine, the CDR3 consists of 14 amino acids. Solely the CDR3 DNA is kept, with 42 bases framed from the first base. Reading the germline V gene gives CDR1 SNHLY and CDR2 FYNNEI. Compared with germline, V lacks 7 bases and J lacks 0 bases; bases without a gene match: 5. TCR beta CDR3 regions were amplified by multiplex PCR using the immunoSEQ immune profiling system, following the manufacturer's instructions. Sequencing was performed on an Illumina NextSeq system. The original pipeline was this. Sequence data were processed on the immunoSEQ Analyzer platform, and clonality was calculated as the square root of Simpson's index of productive rearrangements. Similarity in V and J usage was quantified by Jensen-Shannon distance, and CDR3 generation probabilities were calculated with OLGA. The immuneACCESS database (August 2020) and VDJdb (December 2020) were searched for shared CDR3 sequences. As stored in TCRdb, this immuneACCESS dataset retains in-frame rearrangements with V and J assigned. A fraction of the clones does not appear; measured against another copy, unresolved V genes explain less than half of the discrepancy, and the remainder lacks a known reason. V and J calls and clone size come straight from that table; D and trimming were deduced from the DNA. The sample yields approximately 27,000 clones; 90% were counted once. Around 0.57% of the sample rests with the top ten.

The twin pairs came from the European Cystic Fibrosis Twin and Sibling Study Cohort, a cohort that recruited patients from 158 CF clinics across 14 European countries. Both zygosity and CFTR genotype were checked in-house, and zygosity was tested with multiplex PCR across nine short tandem repeat loci. Each twin gave a peripheral blood sample, and clinical parameters were documented on that same day of blood sampling. Phenol/chloroform extraction was used to isolate genomic DNA from peripheral blood cells, and the DNA was then kept in TE buffer at 4 degrees C. The material sequenced was blood. This receptor chain uses TRBV2 and TRBJ2-5; 7 junctional bases match TRBD2. The receptor was isolated from a girl aged 2-15 years with cystic fibrosis. The bases are TGTGCCAGCACACTAGCGACATACCAAGAGACCCAGTACTTC. This is translated as CASTLATYQETQYF.